This TCR beta chain was identified during a study of Ad26.COV2.S vaccination and SARS-CoV-2 variants. Turning to the study itself: As a participant in COV1001, the donor was in the Ad26.COV2.S trial arm.

The V and J ends lost 8 bases and 4 bases respectively, with 12 bases between them. The CDR3 extends over 13 amino acids. Germline loops: CDR1 MDHEN, CDR2 SYDVKM. The treatment: around 19 received Ad26.COV2.S at low or high dose, single or two shots; roughly five received placebo; per-sample allocation not given. Specimen acquisition occurred on day 63 following the initial vaccine or placebo injection. It was Wuhan-strain SARS-CoV-2 spike that the Ad26 vaccine vector expressed. Here immunoSEQ multiplex PCR was the method, and the copy in TCRdb shows in-frame clones only, minus some. The sample carries approximately 500,000 clones, 87% recorded once.

This sequence originates from a person between 18 and 65 years old who received the Ad26.COV2.S COVID-19 vaccine or a placebo. The specimen comprised peripheral blood, sampled in a trial of Ad26.COV2.S vaccine versus placebo. The V gene is TRBV28, the J gene TRBJ1-5; D is undetermined. CDR3 nucleotides: TGTGCCAGCGCGCAAAGACCGAATCAGCCCCAGCATTTT. It specifies CASAQRPNQPQHF.